The clone carrying this T cell receptor beta chain has more than one count but fewer than ten. What it recognizes is unknown. These data originate in a study of human T cells and chemical hapten exposure. Turning to the study itself: Chiefly female patients presented with alopecia areata, totalis or universalis. Whole-study results and caveats: Expanded TCRs showed more large CDR3 clusters than pre-sensitization or healthy control sets. Sensitizing to DPC left TCRs with a frequency above 1 in 1000 unaltered.

As to time point: patch test 1, 2 weeks after DPC sensitization. This sample's treatment: therapeutic diphenylcyclopropenone sensitization with weekly scalp DPC. This CDR3 is built from 17 residues. V lost 3 bases, J lost 5 bases, and 11 bases stayed unmatched. CDR1 LGHNA and CDR2 YNFKEQ come from the germline V gene. Unique molecular identifiers were attached to individual cDNA molecules within the library. MiXCR, run by TCRdb on the RACE reads, gives a single entry per CDR3 protein. The data hold roughly 200,000 distinct CDR3 sequences, with more than 20% observed a single time. The TCR sequence derives from a woman in her forties or fifties with alopecia areata. Some clones in this sample may be carry-over from other donors' samples. J is TRBJ2-3 and V is TRBV4-2, with TRBD1 matching over 10 bases. This specimen consisted of whole blood, obtained in connection with sensitization to the hapten diphenylcyclopropenone (DPC). In nucleotides, the CDR3 is TGTGCCAGCAGCCAGGCGGGGACAGGGGCGATTGGAGATACGCAGTATTTT. Translating it yields CASSQAGTGAIGDTQYF.